These 17 T cell receptor beta chains were all obtained from the same sample, sequenced in a study of blood T cell repertoires in COVID-19. Generated by immunoSEQ multiplex PCR, the TCRdb table keeps only in-frame clones and is missing some. The profile covers about 67,000 clones, with 87% appearing a single time and around 5% taken by the ten largest. Sequencing was performed on peripheral blood. These receptors were collected from a man over 45 with active COVID-19.

The V call is TRBV3-1 (or the pseudogene TRBV3-2), the J call TRBJ2-1; 13 nucleotides match TRBD2. The CDR3 sequence is 16 residues long. CDR1 is LGHDT and CDR2 is YNNKEL in the germline V gene (reference sequence). V gave up 4 bases and J gave up 5 bases; unmatched junction bases: 5. DNA for the CDR3: TGTGCCAGCAGCCCACGGGGGACTAGCGGGAACAATGAGCAGTTCTTC. It yields the protein CASSPRGTSGNNEQFF.

The V gene is TRBV23-1, the J gene TRBJ1-5; D ambiguous. TRBV23-1 is classed as an ORF, of uncertain function. V gave up 6 bases and J gave up 4 bases, with 25 bases separating them. The CDR3 totals 18 residues. This chain's CDR3 is CASSSQKGGRRTNQPQHF. CDR3 bases: TGCGCCAGCAGCAGTCAGAAGGGAGGCAGGAGAACAAATCAGCCCCAGCATTTT.

J is TRBJ2-1 and V is TRBV11-3; possibly TRBD2 for D (6 bases). The CDR3 consists of 17 residues. Germline loops: CDR1 SGHNT, CDR2 YENEEA. With 1 base removed from V and 2 bases from J, the gap between germline ends came to 15 bases. The CDR3: CASSLGGVGQTYNEQFF. In nucleotides, the CDR3 is TGTGCCAGCAGCTTAGGGGGGGTAGGGCAAACCTACAATGAGCAGTTCTTC.

This chain links TRBV27 with TRBJ1-2; TRBD1 agrees at 7 bases. The V gene end was trimmed by 6 bases and the J gene end by 6 bases; junction bases not matched to a gene: 10. Per germline, CDR1 MNHEY and CDR2 SMNVEV (reference sequence). This CDR3 is built from 14 residues. The CDR3 sequence is CASRSTTGIDGYTF. In nucleotides, the CDR3 is TGTGCCAGCAGGTCTACGACAGGGATCGATGGCTACACCTTC.

The rearrangement uses TRBV3-1 (or the pseudogene TRBV3-2) and TRBJ2-6, with TRBD1 matching 8 bases. V gave up 1 base and J gave up 3 bases; unmatched junction bases: 5. Germline values: CDR1 LGHDT, CDR2 YNNKEL (reference sequence). The CDR3 has 17 residues. CDR3 in amino acids: CASSQVPGGGGANVLTF. CDR3 nucleotides: TGTGCCAGCAGCCAAGTCCCAGGGGGCGGTGGGGCCAACGTCCTGACTTTC.

This clone was seen only once. The chain has TRBV29-1 and TRBJ2-1; 8 positions agree with TRBD2. The germline gives CDR1 SQVTM, CDR2 ANQGSEA. The ends lost 7 bases at V and 4 bases at J; junction bases unmatched: 12. The CDR3 length is 15 residues. The CDR3 bases are TGCAGCGCCCGACGTTCGGCTAGCGGGTACAATGAGCAGTTCTTC. Translated: CSARRSASGYNEQFF.

This clone has a single count. This chain links TRBV11-2 with TRBJ2-5, with 10 bases fitting TRBD1. CDR3 length equals 14 residues. V lost 4 bases to trimming and J lost 5 bases; unmatched junction nucleotides: 4. Germline V gene lookup returns CDR1 SGHAT and CDR2 FQNNGV. DNA of the CDR3: TGTGCCAGCAGCTGGGGACAGGGGTCGGAGACCCAGTACTTC. Translating gives CASSWGQGSETQYF.

The chain combines TRBV11-3 with TRBJ1-6, with unresolved D. The CDR3 runs to 13 residues. V lost 5 bases, J lost 7 bases, and 9 bases lay in between. CDR1 and CDR2 (germline): SGHNT, YENEEA. CDR3 nucleotide sequence: TGTGCCAGCAGCGTGTCACAAAATTCACCCCTCCACTTT. It codes for CASSVSQNSPLHF.

The chain recombines TRBV29-1 with TRBJ1-1; possible D gene TRBD1, 5 bases. V lost 3 bases to trimming and J lost 4 bases, with 15 bases between them. Germline loops: CDR1 SQVTM, CDR2 ANQGSEA. The CDR3 is made up of 14 amino acids. CDR3 DNA sequence: TGCAGCGTTGACTTGTGGGGCTTGTCCACTGAAGCTTTCTTT. This translates into CSVDLWGLSTEAFF.

This clone has a single count. The gene calls are TRBV7-2 and TRBJ2-1; 11 nucleotides line up with TRBD2. This CDR3 is 17 amino acids long. With V trimmed by 5 bases and J by 0 bases, 6 bases remained unmatched. Per germline, CDR1 SGHTA and CDR2 FQGNSA. The CDR3 sequence is CASSPGTSGFSYNEQFF. CDR3 DNA: TGTGCCAGCAGCCCGGGGACTAGCGGCTTCTCCTACAATGAGCAGTTCTTC.

This chain links TRBV7-2 with TRBJ2-2; 9 bases line up with TRBD1. Germline-derived CDR1 and CDR2 are SGHTA and FQGNSA. V dropped 8 bases and J dropped 6; count of bases not matched to a gene: 7. CDR3 size: 14 residues. CDR3 DNA sequence: TGTGCCAGCGGGGGACAGGGAGGAGCCGGGGAGCTGTTTTTT. This encodes CASGGQGGAGELFF. Complete variable domain (other parts from reference TRBV7-2 and TRBJ2-2): GAGVSQSPSNKVTEKGKDVELRCDPISGHTALYWYRQSLGQGLEFLIYFQGNSAPDKSGLPSDRFSAERTGGSVSTLTIQRTQQEDSAVYLCASGGQGGAGELFFGEGSRLTVL.

The sample holds a few counts of this clone. J is TRBJ2-3 and V is TRBV10-2; D is possibly TRBD2 (5 bases). Trimming pared 6 bases from V and 1 base from J, leaving 11 bases between. The germline CDR1 and CDR2 sequences are WSHSY and SAAADI. The CDR3 has 14 amino acids. CDR3 amino acids: CASSLGSGTDTQYF. CDR3 in DNA: TGCGCCAGCAGCCTTGGGAGCGGCACAGATACGCAGTATTTT.

The chain recombines TRBV21-1 with TRBJ2-7; the D segment call TRBD2 is taken from the table without a DNA check. TRBV21-1 is an annotated pseudogene. There are 15 residues in the CDR3. The CDR3 region has the DNA TGTGCCAGCTCCCCTAGGGCGGGATTTAACTGGGAGCAGTACTTC. Amino acid sequence: CASSPRAGFNWEQYF.

The count of this clone is one. The chain combines TRBV4-1 with TRBJ1-2; D gene ambiguous. From germline, CDR1 is MGHRA and CDR2 YSYEKL. Trimming stripped 4 bases from V and 2 bases from J, with 17 bases between. The CDR3 has 16 residues. In nucleotides, the CDR3 is TGCGCCAGCAGCCGCGACAATTATGCCGAGAACTATGGCTACACCTTC. This sequence encodes CASSRDNYAENYGYTF.

The rearrangement uses TRBV28 and TRBJ1-1; 7 bases are a match to TRBD1. Per germline, CDR1 MDHEN and CDR2 SYDVKM. The CDR3 runs to 17 residues. The trim removed 7 bases at V and 1 base at J, leaving 15 bases unmatched. The CDR3 spells CASKRPRAGGWNTEAFF. The CDR3 nucleotides read TGTGCCAGCAAAAGACCCCGGGCAGGGGGTTGGAACACTGAAGCTTTCTTT.

The chain couples TRBV5-4 to TRBJ2-7; D might be TRBD1 (5 bases). Deletions cut 3 bases from V and 0 bases from J, with 10 bases between. Looked up from germline, CDR1 is SGHNT and CDR2 is YYREEE (reference sequence). The CDR3 runs 14 residues. CDR3 sequence (DNA): TGTGCCAGCAGCTGGACACCGAGCTCCTACGAGCAGTACTTC. The encoded protein is CASSWTPSSYEQYF.

This chain joins TRBV6-5 and TRBJ2-7; TRBD2 agrees at 7 bases. Germline trimming cut 5 bases from V and 2 bases from J; bases unmatched to any gene: 6. The CDR3 is 14 amino acids. In germline, CDR1 is MNHEY, CDR2 SVGAGI. The CDR3 region has the DNA TGTGCCAGCAGTCCGGCGGGAGAGGCCTACGAGCAGTACTTC. Translated: CASSPAGEAYEQYF.